This T cell receptor beta chain was found in a study of shared clonotypes between healthy human individuals. Whole-study results and caveats: As a rule, naive subsets had a larger estimated richness than memory subsets.

This CDR3 region has 17 residues. Germline loops: CDR1 SEHNR, CDR2 FQNEAQ (reference sequence). The ends lost 7 bases at V and 2 bases at J; junction bases unmatched: 13. Positively selected for CCR7, the CD45RO-negative cells used as naive CD8 cells excluded terminally differentiated effector memory CD45RA+ cells. Each sample came from a Caucasian adult donor living in Nashville, Tennessee. As regards this clone: The antigen remains unidentified.

The authors split each subset's genomic DNA evenly across several immunoSEQ plates. About 200 ng DNA, about 30,000 T cell genomes, went into each sorted-subset replicate PCR. TCRdb's copy holds only in-frame clones and misses some; the assay was immunoSEQ multiplex PCR. Altogether about 680,000 clones are present, about 91% being singletons, with the ten largest covering 24%. The rearrangement links TRBV7-9 to TRBJ2-2; 7 nucleotides align to TRBD1. The TCR sequence derives from a young man in good health. The sample consisted of naive CD8+ T cells sorted from blood. The CDR3 DNA follows: TGTGCCAGCACCACTCTTGATGAGGGGGCAAACACCGGGGAGCTGTTTTTT. This encodes CASTTLDEGANTGELFF.